Listed below are T cell receptor beta chains from one sample, sequenced in a study of radiotherapy plus CTLA-4 blockade in lung cancer. TCRdb's table, derived via immunoSEQ multiplex PCR, lists solely in-frame clones and lacks some. Seen here are 95,000 to 150,000 clones, 85% to 90% observed once, and the top ten hold 5.5% to 8.5%. The sequenced sample was peripheral blood, obtained from a patient treated with radiotherapy plus ipilimumab. These TCRs come from a human donor with non-small cell lung cancer that progressed on radiotherapy plus ipilimumab. Each CDR3 is given with its conserved first and last residue. A D gene is named only where the DNA matches it firmly. The size of a clone is reported for some rows only, either as once, few or many, or as a class for expanded clones.

D: NA
V: TRBV6-5
J: TRBJ1-1
size: NA
CDR3: CASSYFGVAGTEAFF
DNA: TGTGCCAGCAGTTACTTCGGGGTCGCCGGCACTGAAGCTTTCTTT

D: NA
V: TRBV9
J: TRBJ2-3
size: NA
CDR3: CASSVVGSTDTQYF
DNA: TGTGCCAGCAGCGTAGTCGGGAGCACAGATACGCAGTATTTT

D: NA
V: TRBV6-1
J: TRBJ2-7
size: NA
CDR3: CASRGTGRIPYEQYF
DNA: TGTGCCAGCAGAGGGACGGGGCGAATCCCCTACGAGCAGTACTTC

D: NA
V: TRBV4-1
J: TRBJ2-5
size: few
CDR3: CASSLPPGAQYF
DNA: TGCGCCAGCAGCCTCCCGCCTGGGGCCCAGTACTTC

D: NA
V: TRBV7-9
J: TRBJ2-3
size: NA
CDR3: CASSSDSGSTDTQYF
DNA: TGTGCCAGCAGCTCGGACTCAGGTAGCACAGATACGCAGTATTTT

D: NA
V: TRBV6-1
J: TRBJ2-5
size: NA
CDR3: CASQEETQYF
DNA: TGTGCCAGCCAGGAGGAGACCCAGTACTTC

D: NA
V: TRBV5-1
J: TRBJ1-1
size: NA
CDR3: CASSLGSWGETEAFF
DNA: TGCGCCAGCAGCTTGGGCAGTTGGGGCGAGACTGAAGCTTTCTTT

D: NA
V: TRBV2
J: TRBJ2-7
size: NA
CDR3: CASSGTASSYEQYF
DNA: TGTGCCAGCTCGGGAACAGCCAGTTCCTACGAGCAGTACTTC

D: TRBD2
V: TRBV30
J: TRBJ2-2
size: NA
CDR3: CAWKTSGRGDTGELFF
DNA: TGTGCCTGGAAGACTAGCGGGAGGGGAGACACCGGGGAGCTGTTTTTT

D: NA
V: TRBV27
J: TRBJ1-3
size: NA
CDR3: CASSSLVGNTIYF
DNA: TGTGCCAGCAGTTCTCTGGTTGGAAACACCATATATTTT

D: TRBD2
V: TRBV5-1
J: TRBJ2-1
size: NA
CDR3: CASSLLAGERNEQFF
DNA: TGCGCCAGCAGCTTATTAGCGGGAGAGAGAAATGAGCAGTTCTTC

D: TRBD1
V: TRBV5-4
J: TRBJ2-1
size: NA
CDR3: CASSLGDRTGEQFF
DNA: TGTGCCAGCAGCTTGGGGGACAGAACCGGGGAGCAGTTCTTC

D: NA
V: TRBV5-1
J: TRBJ2-5
size: NA
CDR3: CASSLTLTGTRETQYF
DNA: TGCGCCAGCAGCTTGACCCTTACCGGGACGCGGGAGACCCAGTACTTC

D: NA
V: TRBV5-1
J: TRBJ1-1
size: NA
CDR3: CASGPGGNTEAFF
DNA: TGCGCCAGCGGACCGGGAGGGAACACTGAAGCTTTCTTT

D: NA
V: TRBV7-2
J: TRBJ2-7
size: NA
CDR3: CASSPVGDPYEQYF
DNA: TGTGCCAGCAGCCCGGTCGGGGACCCCTACGAGCAGTACTTC

D: NA
V: TRBV5-4
J: TRBJ2-3
size: NA
CDR3: CASSLVGGPDTQYF
DNA: TGTGCCAGCAGCTTAGTAGGGGGGCCAGATACGCAGTATTTT

D: NA
V: TRBV7-9
J: TRBJ2-7
size: once
CDR3: CASSLLSGGEQYF
DNA: TGTGCCAGCAGCTTGCTCTCGGGCGGCGAGCAGTACTTC

D: NA
V: TRBV5-6
J: TRBJ1-3
size: once
CDR3: CASSRIQEAGNTIYF
DNA: TGTGCCAGCAGCAGAATACAGGAGGCTGGAAACACCATATATTTT

D: NA
V: TRBV18
J: TRBJ2-7
size: NA
CDR3: CASSPLRGSYEQYF
DNA: TGTGCCAGCTCACCACTTCGGGGTTCCTACGAGCAGTACTTC

D: NA
V: TRBV19
J: TRBJ1-2
size: NA
CDR3: CASSQTLYGYTF
DNA: TGTGCCAGTAGCCAGACTTTATATGGCTACACCTTC

D: TRBD2
V: TRBV29-1
J: TRBJ2-1
size: NA
CDR3: CSPTPLAGGVGEQFF
DNA: TGCAGCCCGACACCTTTAGCGGGAGGCGTGGGGGAGCAGTTCTTC

D: NA
V: TRBV2
J: TRBJ2-3
size: few
CDR3: CASRDDFTQYF
DNA: TGTGCCAGCAGGGATGACTTTACGCAGTATTTT

D: NA
V: TRBV18
J: TRBJ2-5
size: NA
CDR3: CASSPFGLAEETQYF
DNA: TGTGCCAGCTCACCCTTCGGACTCGCGGAGGAGACCCAGTACTTC

D: TRBD1
V: TRBV6-1
J: TRBJ1-2
size: once
CDR3: CASSPPGQGLDGYTF
DNA: TGTGCCAGCAGCCCCCCAGGACAGGGCTTAGATGGCTACACCTTC

D: NA
V: TRBV7-8
J: TRBJ1-4
size: NA
CDR3: CASSLGGAEGREKLFF
DNA: TGTGCCAGCAGCTTAGGGGGGGCAGAAGGGCGAGAAAAACTGTTTTTT

D: TRBD2
V: TRBV9
J: TRBJ2-2
size: NA
CDR3: CASSQTSGRSGELFF
DNA: TGTGCCAGCAGCCAGACTAGCGGGAGGAGCGGGGAGCTGTTTTTT

D: NA
V: TRBV19
J: TRBJ1-5
size: NA
CDR3: CASSIAGGQPQHF
DNA: TGTGCCAGTAGTATAGCGGGTGGGCAGCCCCAGCATTTT

D: NA
V: TRBV15
J: TRBJ2-2
size: NA
CDR3: CATSRGEGRSTGELFF
DNA: TGTGCCACCAGCAGAGGTGAGGGTAGGTCGACCGGGGAGCTGTTTTTT

D: NA
V: TRBV6-5
J: TRBJ1-3
size: NA
CDR3: CASSYSGGPGNTIYF
DNA: TGTGCCAGCAGTTACTCAGGAGGCCCCGGAAACACCATATATTTT

D: NA
V: TRBV19
J: TRBJ2-7
size: NA
CDR3: CASSGSRSYEQYF
DNA: TGTGCCAGTAGTGGGAGTCGGTCCTACGAGCAGTACTTC

D: NA
V: TRBV10-2
J: TRBJ1-1
size: few
CDR3: CASSDYVDTEAFF
DNA: TGCGCCAGCAGTGACTACGTCGACACTGAAGCTTTCTTT

D: NA
V: TRBV4-2
J: TRBJ2-7
size: NA
CDR3: CASSPKVGTGQIHEQYF
DNA: TGTGCCAGCAGCCCGAAAGTGGGCACAGGGCAGATCCACGAGCAGTACTTC

D: NA
V: TRBV4-1
J: TRBJ2-1
size: once
CDR3: CASSRGLTPYNEQFF
DNA: TGCGCCAGCAGCCGGGGACTGACTCCCTACAATGAGCAGTTCTTC

D: NA
V: TRBV13
J: TRBJ2-7
size: NA
CDR3: CASSLGSVRSSYEQYF
DNA: TGTGCCAGCAGCTTAGGGAGCGTCAGGAGCTCCTACGAGCAGTACTTC

D: NA
V: TRBV11-2
J: TRBJ1-2
size: NA
CDR3: CASSSDRHYGYTF
DNA: TGTGCCAGCAGCTCTGACAGGCACTATGGCTACACCTTC